The clone carrying this T cell receptor (beta chain) has a count of ten or more. Its specificity is not known. This record comes from a study of CD8+CD57+ T cells in acquired aplastic anemia. Study-wide background: Around 3.5 ug was the average amount of DNA from sorted CD4+ and CD8+ cells. Findings of the study overall: Patients and controls turned out to have more than 25 CD8+ CDR3 sequences in common.

All patients picked for sequencing had shown, by flow cytometry, an expansion of CD8+CD57+ cells. The patients, all of them, had severe acquired aplastic anemia. Blood samples were obtained from patients who had received no prior therapy. The study profiled TCR beta VDJ and CDR3 using genomic DNA as template. TCRdb reprocessed the reads with MiXCR, giving one entry per CDR3 protein. The table has about 160,000 distinct CDR3 sequences, roughly 48% seen once; the top ten hold 25% to 40%. The ends were cut back, 4 bases at V and 4 bases at J, with 12 bases in the middle. Per the germline V gene, CDR1 is SGHKS and CDR2 is YYEKEE (reference sequence). The CDR3 is 13 amino acids.

The J gene is TRBJ2-7, the V gene TRBV5-5, with a tentative D call TRBD1 (5 bases). This sequence originates from a human donor with aplastic anemia. Material for sequencing was sorted CD4+, CD8+, or CD8+CD57+ T cells (not recorded which) from PBMCs. The CDR3, as DNA: TGTGCCAGCAGCGGACCCAGGGTTTACGAGCAGTACTTC. Protein: CASSGPRVYEQYF.